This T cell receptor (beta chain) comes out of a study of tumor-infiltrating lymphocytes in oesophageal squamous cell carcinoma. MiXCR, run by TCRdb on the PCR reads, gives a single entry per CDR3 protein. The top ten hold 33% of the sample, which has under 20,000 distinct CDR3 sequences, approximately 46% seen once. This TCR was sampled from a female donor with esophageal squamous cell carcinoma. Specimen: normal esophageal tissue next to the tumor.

CDR3 sequence: CASSHRIASNTEAFF. The CDR3 DNA sequence: TGTGCCAGCAGCCACCGGATTGCCAGCAACACTGAAGCTTTCTTT. The chain joins TRBV7-8 to TRBJ1-1; D unresolved. Trimming pared 5 bases from V and 2 bases from J, leaving 15 bases between. This CDR3 is 15 amino acids long. CDR1 SGHVS and CDR2 FQNEAQ come from the germline V gene.